Listed below are T cell receptor beta chains from one sample, sequenced in a study of blood T cell repertoires in COVID-19. Using immunoSEQ multiplex PCR, the repertoire was profiled, and TCRdb retains in-frame clones only, with some absent. This repertoire shows under 250,000 clones, approximately 90% found once; its top ten account for 11%. Sample: peripheral blood. All receptors come from a man aged 45-65 years with COVID-19, enrolled during active disease. Both conserved end residues are part of each CDR3. Each record gives: J gene, V gene, clone size, D gene, CDR3 length, CDR3 protein, CDR3 DNA. D genes are given only for firm matches. Not all rows give a size; the values are once, few, many and, for expanded clones, a class.

J: TRBJ1-1; V: TRBV10-3; size: .; D: TRBD1; length: 13; CDR3: CAISERTGRQAFF; DNA: TGTGCCATCAGTGAGAGGACAGGTCGTCAGGCTTTCTTT
J: TRBJ1-2; V: TRBV9; size: .; D: .; length: 14; CDR3: CASSPGQVEYGYTF; DNA: TGTGCCAGCAGCCCCGGCCAGGTAGAATATGGCTACACCTTC
J: TRBJ2-1; V: TRBV18; size: .; D: .; length: 15; CDR3: CASSPVKSSYNEQFF; DNA: TGTGCCAGCTCCCCCGTAAAGAGCTCCTACAATGAGCAGTTCTTC
J: TRBJ2-3; V: TRBV28; size: .; D: .; length: 17; CDR3: CASSLPRAGGSTDTQYF; DNA: TGTGCCAGCAGTCTCCCCCGGGCAGGGGGGAGCACAGATACGCAGTATTTT
J: TRBJ2-1; V: TRBV30; size: .; D: TRBD2; length: 15; CDR3: CAWSVKLAGVYEQFF; DNA: TGTGCCTGGAGTGTAAAACTAGCGGGGGTCTATGAGCAGTTCTTC
J: TRBJ1-5; V: TRBV5-1; size: once; D: TRBD1; length: 14; CDR3: CASSLLTGSEPQHF; DNA: TGCGCCAGCAGCTTGTTGACAGGGAGCGAGCCCCAGCATTTT
J: TRBJ1-1; V: TRBV11-3; size: .; D: .; length: 13; CDR3: CASSPDMNTEAFF; DNA: TGTGCCAGCAGCCCGGACATGAACACTGAAGCTTTCTTT
J: TRBJ1-3; V: TRBV6-5; size: .; D: .; length: 14; CDR3: CASRTLSSGNTIYF; DNA: TGTGCCAGCAGGACACTTTCCTCTGGAAACACCATATATTTT
J: TRBJ2-2; V: TRBV7-8; size: .; D: TRBD1; length: 17; CDR3: CASSSSSGTGGTGELFF; DNA: TGTGCCAGCAGCTCCTCCTCCGGGACAGGCGGAACCGGGGAGCTGTTTTTT
J: TRBJ2-7; V: TRBV28; size: .; D: TRBD1; length: 12; CDR3: CASSFRDSEQYF; DNA: TGTGCCAGCAGCTTCCGGGACAGCGAGCAGTACTTC
J: TRBJ2-3; V: TRBV5-1; size: .; D: TRBD2; length: 16; CDR3: CASSLLAGGRADTQYF; DNA: TGCGCCAGCAGCTTGCTCGCGGGGGGGCGCGCAGATACGCAGTATTTT
J: TRBJ1-4; V: TRBV19; size: .; D: .; length: 14; CDR3: CASSKTGFGEKLFF; DNA: TGTGCCAGTAGCAAAACAGGGTTCGGAGAAAAACTGTTTTTT
J: TRBJ1-5; V: TRBV28; size: .; D: TRBD1; length: 12; CDR3: CASTSGGQPQHF; DNA: TGTGCCAGCACCTCAGGGGGTCAGCCCCAGCATTTT
J: TRBJ1-5; V: TRBV6-5; size: once; D: .; length: 14; CDR3: CASRGGLSNQPQHF; DNA: TGTGCCAGCCGGGGTGGGCTAAGCAATCAGCCCCAGCATTTT
J: TRBJ1-6; V: TRBV30; size: .; D: .; length: 16; CDR3: CARPSGGGELDSPLHF; DNA: TGTGCCCGACCCTCTGGGGGCGGCGAGCTAGATTCACCCCTCCACTTT
J: TRBJ2-7; V: TRBV7-6; size: few; D: .; length: 15; CDR3: CASSLGAPPVDEQYF; DNA: TGTGCCAGCAGCTTAGGGGCTCCTCCCGTCGACGAGCAGTACTTC
J: TRBJ2-1; V: TRBV5-1; size: .; D: .; length: 13; CDR3: CASSLAPSSEQFF; DNA: TGCGCCAGCAGCTTGGCCCCGTCGTCCGAGCAGTTCTTC
J: TRBJ1-3; V: TRBV9; size: .; D: .; length: 15; CDR3: CASSVTAGSLNTIYF; DNA: TGTGCCAGCAGCGTAACGGCAGGGTCTTTGAACACCATATATTTT
J: TRBJ1-4; V: TRBV5-5; size: .; D: .; length: 14; CDR3: CASSHRVTNEKLFF; DNA: TGTGCCAGCAGCCACCGGGTCACTAATGAAAAACTGTTTTTT
J: TRBJ1-1; V: TRBV19; size: .; D: .; length: 12; CDR3: CASSRVYTEAFF; DNA: TGTGCCAGTAGTCGTGTGTACACTGAAGCTTTCTTT
J: TRBJ2-3; V: TRBV19; size: .; D: TRBD2; length: 16; CDR3: CASSIDTAGVTDTQYF; DNA: TGTGCCAGTAGTATAGATACAGCGGGAGTGACAGATACGCAGTATTTT
J: TRBJ2-7; V: TRBV4-1; size: .; D: TRBD1; length: 13; CDR3: CASSQQGVNEQYF; DNA: TGCGCCAGCAGCCAACAGGGGGTAAACGAGCAGTACTTC
J: TRBJ1-1; V: TRBV9; size: .; D: .; length: 11; CDR3: CASSVVTEAFF; DNA: TGTGCCAGCAGCGTAGTAACTGAAGCTTTCTTT
J: TRBJ1-1; V: TRBV5-4; size: .; D: .; length: 15; CDR3: CASSRDRERNTEAFF; DNA: TGTGCCAGCAGCCGAGACAGAGAGCGGAACACTGAAGCTTTCTTT
J: TRBJ1-3; V: TRBV12-3/TRBV12-4; size: .; D: .; length: 13; CDR3: CASSLLPGDTIYF; DNA: TGTGCCAGCAGTTTACTACCGGGTGACACCATATATTTT
J: TRBJ2-1; V: TRBV6-5; size: .; D: .; length: 16; CDR3: CASSYSTIGGGHEQFF; DNA: TGTGCCAGCAGTTACTCTACAATTGGGGGGGGGCATGAGCAGTTCTTC
J: TRBJ2-7; V: TRBV7-8; size: .; D: .; length: 14; CDR3: CASSLVSEGREQYF; DNA: TGTGCCAGCAGCTTAGTATCGGAGGGCCGGGAGCAGTACTTC
J: TRBJ2-3; V: TRBV27; size: .; D: .; length: 16; CDR3: CASSLSRGEGPDTQYF; DNA: TGTGCCAGCAGTTTGTCGCGGGGTGAAGGACCAGATACGCAGTATTTT
J: TRBJ2-3; V: TRBV2; size: .; D: TRBD2; length: 21; CDR3: CASSSPISGGLISVSTDTQYF; DNA: TGTGCCAGCAGTTCGCCAATTAGCGGGGGGTTAATCTCGGTCTCCACAGATACGCAGTATTTT
J: TRBJ2-2; V: TRBV27; size: .; D: .; length: 11; CDR3: CASSYDSVLFF; DNA: TGTGCCAGCAGTTACGACTCCGTGCTGTTTTTT
J: TRBJ1-6; V: TRBV5-1; size: .; D: TRBD1; length: 14; CDR3: CASSLGTGGSPLHF; DNA: TGCGCCAGCAGCTTGGGGACAGGGGGTTCACCCCTCCACTTT
J: TRBJ2-7; V: TRBV27; size: .; D: TRBD1; length: 14; CDR3: CASIPTGRPYEQYF; DNA: TGTGCCAGCATCCCGACAGGGCGCCCCTACGAGCAGTACTTC
J: TRBJ2-7; V: TRBV2; size: .; D: TRBD1; length: 12; CDR3: CASGRTGFEQYF; DNA: TGTGCCAGCGGTCGGACAGGTTTCGAGCAGTACTTC
J: TRBJ2-7; V: TRBV10-1; size: .; D: .; length: 12; CDR3: CASSEQEGEQYF; DNA: TGCGCCAGCAGTGAGCAGGAGGGCGAGCAGTACTTC
J: TRBJ2-7; V: TRBV7-9; size: .; D: .; length: 15; CDR3: CASSLAQGKIYEQYF; DNA: TGTGCCAGCAGCTTAGCACAGGGTAAGATCTACGAGCAGTACTTC
J: TRBJ1-3; V: TRBV28; size: .; D: .; length: 11; CDR3: CASRRGYTIYF; DNA: TGTGCCAGCAGAAGGGGGTACACCATATATTTT
J: TRBJ2-1; V: TRBV19; size: .; D: .; length: 15; CDR3: CASSQYRGIYNEQFF; DNA: TGTGCCAGTAGCCAATATAGGGGAATCTACAATGAGCAGTTCTTC
J: TRBJ2-5; V: TRBV13; size: .; D: TRBD2; length: 17; CDR3: CASSPGASGGRGETQYF; DNA: TGTGCCAGCAGCCCCGGGGCTAGCGGGGGAAGAGGAGAGACCCAGTACTTC
J: TRBJ2-7; V: TRBV7-9; size: .; D: TRBD1; length: 17; CDR3: CASSLARWDRDSYEQYF; DNA: TGTGCCAGCAGCTTAGCGCGGTGGGACAGGGACTCCTACGAGCAGTACTTC
J: TRBJ2-7; V: TRBV18; size: .; D: .; length: 14; CDR3: CASSPGSQSYEQYF; DNA: TGTGCCAGCTCACCGGGCTCCCAGTCCTACGAGCAGTACTTC
J: TRBJ1-2; V: TRBV19; size: .; D: .; length: 13; CDR3: CASRTGSRYGYTF; DNA: TGTGCCAGTAGGACAGGATCCAGATATGGCTACACCTTC
J: TRBJ2-7; V: TRBV27; size: .; D: .; length: 12; CDR3: CASSLSGGEQYF; DNA: TGTGCCAGCAGTTTATCAGGGGGAGAGCAGTACTTC
J: TRBJ1-4; V: TRBV18; size: .; D: .; length: 17; CDR3: CASSPVRLGGTNEKLFF; DNA: TGTGCCAGCTCACCAGTCAGGTTGGGAGGAACTAATGAAAAACTGTTTTTT
J: TRBJ2-2; V: TRBV9; size: .; D: TRBD1; length: 14; CDR3: CASSITGAPGELFF; DNA: TGTGCCAGCAGCATAACAGGGGCCCCCGGGGAGCTGTTTTTT
J: TRBJ2-7; V: TRBV7-9; size: .; D: .; length: 16; CDR3: CASSPQGGIFPHEQYF; DNA: TGTGCCAGCAGCCCCCAGGGGGGAATATTCCCCCACGAGCAGTACTTC
J: TRBJ2-7; V: TRBV3-1/TRBV3-2; size: few; D: .; length: 15; CDR3: CASSQETGPPYEQYF; DNA: TGTGCCAGCAGCCAAGAAACAGGGCCTCCCTACGAGCAGTACTTC
J: TRBJ1-1; V: TRBV6-6; size: .; D: .; length: 14; CDR3: CASSYGQLNTEAFF; DNA: TGTGCCAGCAGTTACGGGCAGTTGAACACTGAAGCTTTCTTT
J: TRBJ2-2; V: TRBV3-1/TRBV3-2; size: once; D: .; length: 16; CDR3: CASSPPGAVNTGELFF; DNA: TGTGCCAGCAGCCCACCTGGAGCGGTAAACACCGGGGAGCTGTTTTTT
J: TRBJ1-1; V: TRBV18; size: .; D: .; length: 15; CDR3: CASSPEIPGNTEAFF; DNA: TGTGCCAGCTCACCCGAGATTCCGGGGAACACTGAAGCTTTCTTT
J: TRBJ1-2; V: TRBV6-2/TRBV6-3; size: .; D: .; length: 13; CDR3: CASSWRAREVYTF; DNA: TGTGCCAGCAGTTGGCGAGCCAGGGAGGTCTACACCTTC
J: TRBJ2-3; V: TRBV6-2/TRBV6-3; size: .; D: TRBD2; length: 16; CDR3: CASSQSPGGRIDTQYF; DNA: TGTGCCAGCAGCCAAAGCCCTGGCGGGAGAATTGATACGCAGTATTTT
J: TRBJ1-1; V: TRBV11-2; size: .; D: TRBD1; length: 17; CDR3: CASSLEGAGGSGTEAFF; DNA: TGTGCCAGCAGCTTAGAGGGCGCAGGGGGCTCGGGTACTGAAGCTTTCTTT